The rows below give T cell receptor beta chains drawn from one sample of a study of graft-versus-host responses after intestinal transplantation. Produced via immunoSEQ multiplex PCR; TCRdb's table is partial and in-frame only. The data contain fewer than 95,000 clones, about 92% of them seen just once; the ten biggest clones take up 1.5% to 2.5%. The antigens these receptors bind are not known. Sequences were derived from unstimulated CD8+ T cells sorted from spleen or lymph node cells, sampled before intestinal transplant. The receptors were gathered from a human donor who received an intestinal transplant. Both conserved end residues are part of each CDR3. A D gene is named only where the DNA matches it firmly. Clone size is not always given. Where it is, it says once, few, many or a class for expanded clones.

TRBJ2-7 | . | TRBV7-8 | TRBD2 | CASSLAASGVSYEQYF | TGTGCCAGCAGCTTAGCGGCTAGCGGGGTGAGTTACGAGCAGTACTTC
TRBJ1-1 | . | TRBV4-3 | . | CASSQTGLANTEAFF | TGCGCCAGCAGCCAAACAGGGCTTGCCAACACTGAAGCTTTCTTT
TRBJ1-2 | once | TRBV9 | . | CASSVPGQPNYGYTF | TGTGCCAGCAGCGTTCCGGGACAACCGAACTATGGCTACACCTTC
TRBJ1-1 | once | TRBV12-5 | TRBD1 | CASGLPAARLGTGPNTEAFF | TGTGCTAGTGGTCTGCCGGCTGCGAGGCTCGGGACAGGCCCGAACACTGAAGCTTTCTTT
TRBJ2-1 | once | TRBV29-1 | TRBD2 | CSVEGLAGGNYNEQFF | TGCAGCGTTGAAGGTCTAGCGGGGGGGAACTACAATGAGCAGTTCTTC
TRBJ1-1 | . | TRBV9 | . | CASSHDLGDTEAFF | TGTGCCAGCAGCCATGACCTAGGGGACACTGAAGCTTTCTTT
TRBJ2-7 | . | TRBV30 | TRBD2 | CAWSETSGGVSYEQYF | TGTGCCTGGAGTGAGACTAGCGGGGGGGTCAGCTACGAGCAGTACTTC
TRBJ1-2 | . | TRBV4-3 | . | CASSQDRVGGTGGYTF | TGCGCCAGCAGCCAAGATAGGGTTGGAGGGACTGGTGGCTACACCTTC
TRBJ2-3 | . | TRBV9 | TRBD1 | CASSVSGTVLMMSSVDTQYF | TGTGCCAGCAGCGTATCTGGGACAGTTCTGATGATGTCGTCGGTGGATACGCAGTATTTT
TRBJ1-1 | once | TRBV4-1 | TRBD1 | CASSLTDRGNTEAFF | TGCGCCAGCAGCCTCACCGACAGGGGGAACACTGAAGCTTTCTTT
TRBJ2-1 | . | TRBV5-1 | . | CASSLDTNEQFF | TGCGCCAGCAGCTTGGACACCAATGAGCAGTTCTTC
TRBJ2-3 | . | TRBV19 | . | CASRMTSTDTQYF | TGTGCCAGTAGAATGACTAGCACAGATACGCAGTATTTT
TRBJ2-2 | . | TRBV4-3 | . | CASSQGQNTGELFF | TGCGCCAGCAGCCAAGGACAAAACACCGGGGAGCTGTTTTTT
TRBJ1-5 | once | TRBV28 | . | CATSRGDQHF | TGTGCCACGTCCCGAGGTGACCAGCATTTT
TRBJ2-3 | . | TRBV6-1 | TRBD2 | CASSPGGFADTQYF | TGTGCCAGCTCGCCGGGGGGGTTCGCAGATACGCAGTATTTT
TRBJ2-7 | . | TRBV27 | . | CASRPAGSYYEQYF | TGTGCCAGCAGGCCCGCGGGCAGTTACTACGAGCAGTACTTC
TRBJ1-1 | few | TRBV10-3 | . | CAAKSGNTEAFF | TGTGCCGCGAAATCAGGGAACACTGAAGCTTTCTTT
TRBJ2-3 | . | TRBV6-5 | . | CASSPRLDTQYF | TGTGCCAGCAGTCCGCGGTTAGATACGCAGTATTTT
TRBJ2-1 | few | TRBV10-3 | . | CAISPSWGGPYNEQFF | TGTGCCATCAGTCCGTCGTGGGGGGGCCCCTACAATGAGCAGTTCTTC
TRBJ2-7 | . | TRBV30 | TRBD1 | CAWARGQGDEQYF | TGTGCCTGGGCTCGGGGACAGGGCGACGAGCAGTACTTC
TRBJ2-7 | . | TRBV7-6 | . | CASSLNRAYEQYF | TGTGCCAGCAGCTTAAATCGGGCCTACGAGCAGTACTTC
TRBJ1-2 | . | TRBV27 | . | CASHSSILTDRGSYGYTF | TGTGCCAGCCACTCTTCAATATTGACGGACCGGGGAAGCTATGGCTACACCTTC
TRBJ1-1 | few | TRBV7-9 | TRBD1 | CASSQGTVNTEAFF | TGTGCCAGCAGCCAGGGGACAGTGAACACTGAAGCTTTCTTT
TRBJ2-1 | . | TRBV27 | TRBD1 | CASTLRQGFKNEQFF | TGTGCCAGCACTCTGAGACAGGGGTTTAAGAATGAGCAGTTCTTC
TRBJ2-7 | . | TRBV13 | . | CASSFWSSSYEQYF | TGTGCCAGCAGCTTCTGGTCTAGCTCCTACGAGCAGTACTTC
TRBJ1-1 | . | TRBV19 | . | CALWEGTEAFF | TGTGCCCTATGGGAGGGAACTGAAGCTTTCTTT
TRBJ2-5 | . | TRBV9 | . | CASSVGAGLETQYF | TGTGCCAGCAGCGTAGGAGCGGGCTTAGAGACCCAGTACTTC
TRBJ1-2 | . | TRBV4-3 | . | CASSQDPAGPYGYTF | TGCGCCAGCAGCCAAGATCCGGCAGGGCCCTATGGCTACACCTTC
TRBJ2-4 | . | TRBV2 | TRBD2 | CASSGSAVAGGLTKNIQYF | TGTGCCAGCAGTGGTTCGGCGGTAGCGGGGGGCCTAACCAAAAACATTCAGTACTTC
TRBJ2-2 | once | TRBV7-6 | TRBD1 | CASTDRPTGELFF | TGTGCCAGCACGGACAGGCCGACCGGGGAGCTGTTTTTT
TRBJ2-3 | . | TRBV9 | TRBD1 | CASSLRTGSTDTQYF | TGTGCCAGCAGCTTACGGACAGGGAGCACAGATACGCAGTATTTT
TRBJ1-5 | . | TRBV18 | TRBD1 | CASSPVATGGNQPQHF | TGTGCCAGCTCACCGGTCGCGACAGGGGGCAATCAGCCCCAGCATTTT
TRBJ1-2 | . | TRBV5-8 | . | CASSLAPSIGVYGYTF | TGTGCCAGCAGCTTGGCCCCGAGCATAGGGGTCTATGGCTACACCTTC
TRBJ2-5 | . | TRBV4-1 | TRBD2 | CASSQGAGGQETQYF | TGCGCCAGCAGCCAAGGAGCGGGGGGGCAAGAGACCCAGTACTTC
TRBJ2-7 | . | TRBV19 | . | CASSLPGGLNEQYF | TGTGCCAGTAGCCTTCCCGGGGGGCTTAACGAGCAGTACTTC
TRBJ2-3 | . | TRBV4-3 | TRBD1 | CASSLTGGLLDTQYF | TGCGCCAGCAGCCTTACAGGGGGTCTACTAGATACGCAGTATTTT
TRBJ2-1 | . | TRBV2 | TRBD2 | CASSEDVGLADNNEQFF | TGTGCCAGCAGTGAAGATGTCGGACTAGCGGACAACAATGAGCAGTTCTTC
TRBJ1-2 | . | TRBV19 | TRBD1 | CASSLSGTGDHGYTF | TGTGCCAGTAGTCTGTCCGGGACAGGGGATCATGGCTACACCTTC
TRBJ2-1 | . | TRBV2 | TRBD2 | CASSATSGGAYEQFF | TGTGCCAGCAGTGCGACTAGCGGGGGGGCGTATGAGCAGTTCTTC
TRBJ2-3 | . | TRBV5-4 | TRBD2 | CASSFLPSGGAENTQYF | TGTGCCAGCAGCTTTTTGCCTAGCGGGGGGGCGGAGAATACGCAGTATTTT
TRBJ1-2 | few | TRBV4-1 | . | CASSQDGQYTF | TGCGCCAGCAGCCAAGACGGACAATACACCTTC
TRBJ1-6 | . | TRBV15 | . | CATSSSDGEEYNSPLHF | TGTGCCACCAGCAGTAGTGATGGAGAAGAGTATAATTCACCCCTCCACTTT
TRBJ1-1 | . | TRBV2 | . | CASRSLATGVNTEAFF | TGTGCCAGCCGATCCCTCGCGACAGGTGTGAACACTGAAGCTTTCTTT
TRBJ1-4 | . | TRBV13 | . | CATSSDPSGREKLFF | TGTGCCACGTCATCAGACCCCTCGGGTCGCGAAAAACTGTTTTTT
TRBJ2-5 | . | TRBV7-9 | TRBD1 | CASSEFTTGGETQYF | TGTGCCAGCAGCGAATTTACGACAGGGGGAGAGACCCAGTACTTC
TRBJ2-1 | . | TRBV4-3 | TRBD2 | CASSLDLAGVSYNEQFF | TGCGCCAGCAGCCTAGACCTAGCGGGGGTCTCCTACAATGAGCAGTTCTTC
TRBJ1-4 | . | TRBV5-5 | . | CASSLGARQGEKLFF | TGTGCCAGCAGCCTTGGGGCCCGACAAGGTGAAAAACTGTTTTTT
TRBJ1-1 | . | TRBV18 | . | CASSRGAGLNTEAFF | TGTGCCAGCTCCCGGGGTGCCGGCCTGAACACTGAAGCTTTCTTT
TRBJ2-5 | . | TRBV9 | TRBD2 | CASSVGGGAGETQYF | TGTGCCAGCAGCGTAGGCGGGGGGGCCGGGGAGACCCAGTACTTC